These T cell receptor beta chains were read from a single sample in a study of T cell responses to AZD1222 COVID-19 vaccine. The protocol was immunoSEQ multiplex PCR, while the TCRdb copy is restricted to in-frame clones and leaves out a portion. Of approximately 200,000 clones in the sample, almost 95% were seen once. Sequencing used peripheral blood, obtained on day 0 of AZD1222 vaccination. Every receptor here comes from an adult in good health. CDR3s leave out the opening cysteine and the closing phenylalanine or tryptophan. A D gene is named only where the DNA matches it firmly. Clone size appears in some rows only: once, few, many, or a class for an expanded clone.

v_gene,d_gene,abundance,j_gene,CDR3aa
TRBV2,TRBD1,-,TRBJ2-2,ASSETGGLAGELF
TRBV29-1,-,-,TRBJ2-2,SVRQSTGELF
TRBV12-3/TRBV12-4,-,-,TRBJ1-3,ASTLGSNTIY
TRBV5-1,-,-,TRBJ2-5,ASSLAGSARGQETQY
TRBV11-3,-,-,TRBJ2-7,ASSFKPGWPYEQY
TRBV28,-,-,TRBJ1-5,ASRAGGSAQPQH
TRBV5-5,-,-,TRBJ2-5,ASSDWWGEGETQY
TRBV9,TRBD2,-,TRBJ2-1,ASSNQGLAGVYEQF
TRBV28,-,-,TRBJ1-1,ASSLSGHSRVGTEAF
TRBV28,TRBD2,-,TRBJ2-7,ASNQPRSGRGYEQY
TRBV5-1,-,-,TRBJ2-7,ASSLGPYYEQY
TRBV2,-,-,TRBJ1-1,ASSPDSDTEAF
TRBV27,-,-,TRBJ2-2,ASSRGTKIGELF
TRBV29-1,TRBD1,-,TRBJ2-5,SARQGSSQETQY
TRBV6-5,-,-,TRBJ1-3,ASSYGVSGNTIY
TRBV10-3,-,few,TRBJ2-1,AISGVLKNEQF
TRBV19,TRBD2,-,TRBJ2-3,ASSPQTSGAPDTQY
TRBV7-8,-,once,TRBJ1-1,ASSPWTVGTEAF
TRBV12-2,-,few,TRBJ1-3,ASRPATGNTIY
TRBV5-1,TRBD2,-,TRBJ2-1,ASSLLKGLAGESGEQF
TRBV18,-,once,TRBJ2-7,ASSPASSYEQY
TRBV2,-,once,TRBJ2-7,ASSVYGQEPYEQY
TRBV12-3/TRBV12-4,-,-,TRBJ1-2,ASSSGGLFYT
TRBV12-5,TRBD2,-,TRBJ2-5,ASAISGRAGTQY
TRBV9,-,once,TRBJ2-3,ASSVGSELSTDTQY